A selection of T cell receptor beta chains follows, all from one sample in a study of T cells in Graves' hyperthyroidism and ophthalmopathy. TCRdb processed the multiplex PCR reads anew with MiXCR; each CDR3 protein has one entry. The sample shows more than 500,000 distinct CDR3 sequences, around 15% of them seen only once. The sample comprised blood. These TCRs come from a woman in her 30s with Graves' hyperthyroidism. CDR3s include the opening cysteine and the closing phenylalanine or tryptophan. The order of the fields is D gene, clone size, V gene, J gene, CDR3 protein, CDR3 DNA. The D gene is left open where the match is weak. Expanded clones get a size class; other rows say once, few or many, or leave the size out.

D gene: NA
clone size: few
V gene: TRBV18
J gene: TRBJ1-3
CDR3 protein: CASSPPSRAAAGNTIYF
CDR3 DNA: TGTGCCAGCTCACCACCGTCTAGAGCCGCTGCTGGAAACACCATATATTTT

D gene: NA
clone size: many
V gene: TRBV28
J gene: TRBJ2-7
CDR3 protein: CASVSGTYEQYF
CDR3 DNA: TGTGCCAGCGTGAGTGGAACCTACGAGCAGTACTTC

D gene: TRBD2
clone size: NA
V gene: TRBV9
J gene: TRBJ2-3
CDR3 protein: CASSVGMASGRLSTDTQYF
CDR3 DNA: TGTGCCAGCAGCGTAGGGATGGCTAGCGGGCGGCTTAGCACAGATACGCAGTATTTT

D gene: NA
clone size: many
V gene: TRBV3-1
J gene: TRBJ1-1
CDR3 protein: CASSHEGFAFF
CDR3 DNA: TGTGCCAGCAGCCACGAAGGGTTTGCTTTCTTT

D gene: NA
clone size: many
V gene: TRBV7-9
J gene: TRBJ2-3
CDR3 protein: CASSYDPRGTDTQYF
CDR3 DNA: TGTGCCAGCAGCTATGATCCTCGGGGCACAGATACGCAGTATTTT

D gene: NA
clone size: NA
V gene: TRBV10-3
J gene: TRBJ1-1
CDR3 protein: CATAGRSTEAFF
CDR3 DNA: TGTGCCACTGCAGGGCGGAGCACTGAAGCTTTCTTT

D gene: TRBD2
clone size: many
V gene: TRBV18
J gene: TRBJ2-7
CDR3 protein: CASSPPPAGVREQYF
CDR3 DNA: TGTGCCAGCTCACCACCGCCAGCGGGAGTTCGCGAGCAGTACTTC

D gene: TRBD2
clone size: few
V gene: TRBV12-3/TRBV12-4
J gene: TRBJ2-1
CDR3 protein: CASTISGRGNNEQFF
CDR3 DNA: TGTGCCAGCACCATTAGCGGGAGAGGCAACAATGAGCAGTTCTTC

D gene: NA
clone size: few
V gene: TRBV7-8
J gene: TRBJ2-7
CDR3 protein: CASSTPAGQSPYEQYF
CDR3 DNA: TGTGCCAGCAGCACCCCGGCGGGGCAGTCTCCCTACGAGCAGTACTTC

D gene: TRBD2
clone size: NA
V gene: TRBV27
J gene: TRBJ2-5
CDR3 protein: CASITTSGRMLTPEETQYF
CDR3 DNA: TGTGCCAGCATCACGACTAGCGGGAGAATGCTTACCCCCGAAGAGACCCAGTACTTC

D gene: NA
clone size: many
V gene: TRBV7-2
J gene: TRBJ1-5
CDR3 protein: CASSQTGSNQPQHF
CDR3 DNA: TGTGCCAGCAGTCAGACGGGTAGCAATCAGCCCCAGCATTTT

D gene: TRBD1
clone size: many
V gene: TRBV11-2
J gene: TRBJ2-7
CDR3 protein: CASSSRTGPHYEQYF
CDR3 DNA: TGTGCCAGCAGCTCCCGGACAGGGCCCCACTACGAGCAGTACTTC

D gene: TRBD2
clone size: NA
V gene: TRBV29-1
J gene: TRBJ2-1
CDR3 protein: CSVRLAGDFEQFF
CDR3 DNA: TGCAGCGTGAGACTAGCGGGAGATTTTGAGCAGTTCTTC

D gene: NA
clone size: many
V gene: TRBV6-2/TRBV6-3
J gene: TRBJ2-1
CDR3 protein: CASTDSGTPWNEQFF
CDR3 DNA: TGTGCCAGCACCGACTCCGGGACTCCTTGGAATGAGCAGTTCTTC

D gene: NA
clone size: few
V gene: TRBV5-5
J gene: TRBJ1-5
CDR3 protein: CASSLAAPGPAQHF
CDR3 DNA: TGTGCCAGCAGCTTGGCGGCCCCCGGACCGGCCCAGCATTTT

D gene: TRBD2
clone size: many
V gene: TRBV28
J gene: TRBJ2-1
CDR3 protein: CASSFVAGDEQFF
CDR3 DNA: TGTGCCAGCAGTTTCGTAGCGGGAGATGAGCAGTTCTTC

D gene: TRBD1
clone size: NA
V gene: TRBV25-1
J gene: TRBJ2-1
CDR3 protein: CASSATGLDYNEQFF
CDR3 DNA: TGTGCCAGCAGTGCGACAGGGCTCGACTACAATGAGCAGTTCTTC

D gene: NA
clone size: many
V gene: TRBV7-2
J gene: TRBJ2-7
CDR3 protein: CASSLTGVTYEQYF
CDR3 DNA: TGTGCCAGCAGCTTAACGGGAGTGACCTACGAGCAGTACTTC

D gene: TRBD2
clone size: few
V gene: TRBV5-1
J gene: TRBJ2-2
CDR3 protein: CASSFSSGSSTGELFF
CDR3 DNA: TGCGCCAGCAGCTTCAGTAGCGGGAGTTCCACCGGGGAGCTGTTTTTT

D gene: NA
clone size: few
V gene: TRBV27
J gene: TRBJ1-3
CDR3 protein: CASSPGTPQILSGNTIYF
CDR3 DNA: TGTGCCAGCAGCCCCGGGACACCACAAATCCTCTCTGGAAACACCATATATTTT

D gene: NA
clone size: many
V gene: TRBV2
J gene: TRBJ2-1
CDR3 protein: CASNPGLEYNEQFF
CDR3 DNA: TGTGCCAGCAACCCGGGACTGGAGTACAATGAGCAGTTCTTC

D gene: TRBD2
clone size: NA
V gene: TRBV20-1
J gene: TRBJ2-1
CDR3 protein: CSALLAGARNNEQFF
CDR3 DNA: TGCAGTGCCCTTCTAGCGGGAGCCCGAAACAATGAGCAGTTCTTC

D gene: NA
clone size: NA
V gene: TRBV6-6
J gene: TRBJ1-6
CDR3 protein: CASSYDVGLGGLNSPLHF
CDR3 DNA: TGTGCCAGCAGTTACGACGTCGGGCTGGGGGGGCTTAATTCACCCCTCCACTTT

D gene: NA
clone size: many
V gene: TRBV11-3
J gene: TRBJ2-1
CDR3 protein: CASSFPGGEQFF
CDR3 DNA: TGTGCCAGCAGCTTCCCCGGGGGTGAGCAGTTCTTC

D gene: TRBD1
clone size: NA
V gene: TRBV7-2
J gene: TRBJ1-5
CDR3 protein: CASSRDRGDQPQHF
CDR3 DNA: TGTGCCAGCAGCCGGGACAGGGGAGATCAGCCCCAGCATTTT

D gene: TRBD2
clone size: few
V gene: TRBV28
J gene: TRBJ2-7
CDR3 protein: CASSPYQTSGYEQYF
CDR3 DNA: TGTGCCAGCAGTCCCTACCAGACTAGCGGCTACGAGCAGTACTTC

D gene: NA
clone size: few
V gene: TRBV9
J gene: TRBJ2-3
CDR3 protein: CASSVGSTLSTDTQYF
CDR3 DNA: TGTGCCAGCAGCGTAGGGTCTACCCTAAGCACAGATACGCAGTATTTT

D gene: TRBD1
clone size: many
V gene: TRBV28
J gene: TRBJ1-1
CDR3 protein: CASSVPTGPNTEAFF
CDR3 DNA: TGTGCCAGCAGCGTACCGACAGGGCCGAACACTGAAGCTTTCTTT

D gene: NA
clone size: many
V gene: TRBV5-6
J gene: TRBJ2-3
CDR3 protein: CASSLRPPDTQYF
CDR3 DNA: TGTGCCAGCAGCTTGAGACCGCCGGATACGCAGTATTTT

D gene: NA
clone size: many
V gene: TRBV18
J gene: TRBJ1-1
CDR3 protein: CASSPLANTEAFF
CDR3 DNA: TGTGCCAGCTCACCACTGGCGAACACTGAAGCTTTCTTT

D gene: NA
clone size: few
V gene: TRBV5-1
J gene: TRBJ1-4
CDR3 protein: CASAVGVSNEKLFF
CDR3 DNA: TGCGCCAGCGCGGTTGGGGTCAGTAATGAAAAACTGTTTTTT

D gene: NA
clone size: NA
V gene: TRBV10-3
J gene: TRBJ1-1
CDR3 protein: CAIRILNTEAFF
CDR3 DNA: TGTGCCATCAGGATCCTGAACACTGAAGCTTTCTTT

D gene: NA
clone size: many
V gene: TRBV2
J gene: TRBJ1-1
CDR3 protein: CASSVQSMLAEAFF
CDR3 DNA: TGTGCCAGCAGTGTTCAGAGCATGTTGGCTGAAGCTTTCTTT

D gene: NA
clone size: many
V gene: TRBV20-1
J gene: TRBJ2-1
CDR3 protein: CSAGTWTDSSYNEQFF
CDR3 DNA: TGCAGTGCGGGAACGTGGACGGACAGCTCCTACAATGAGCAGTTCTTC

D gene: NA
clone size: few
V gene: TRBV24-1
J gene: TRBJ2-3
CDR3 protein: CATSDRGAADTQYF
CDR3 DNA: TGTGCCACCAGTGATCGAGGGGCGGCAGATACGCAGTATTTT

D gene: NA
clone size: NA
V gene: TRBV5-1
J gene: TRBJ2-3
CDR3 protein: CASSTQQVPSTDTQYF
CDR3 DNA: TGTGCCAGCAGCACCCAACAGGTCCCTAGCACAGATACGCAGTATTTT

D gene: NA
clone size: many
V gene: TRBV28
J gene: TRBJ1-2
CDR3 protein: CASSSTTERHTF
CDR3 DNA: TGTGCCAGCAGTTCGACAACGGAACGACACACCTTC

D gene: NA
clone size: NA
V gene: TRBV19
J gene: TRBJ2-6
CDR3 protein: CASTTTRAGANVLTF
CDR3 DNA: TGTGCCAGTACCACGACCAGGGCTGGGGCCAACGTCCTGACTTTC

D gene: TRBD2
clone size: many
V gene: TRBV2
J gene: TRBJ2-3
CDR3 protein: CASSGGLAGGRGTDTQYF
CDR3 DNA: TGTGCCAGCAGTGGTGGACTAGCGGGAGGGAGAGGCACAGATACGCAGTATTTT

D gene: NA
clone size: many
V gene: TRBV2
J gene: TRBJ1-5
CDR3 protein: CASSGEGGGLQPQHF
CDR3 DNA: TGTGCCAGCAGCGGGGAAGGTGGGGGTTTGCAGCCCCAGCATTTT

D gene: NA
clone size: NA
V gene: TRBV18
J gene: TRBJ1-2
CDR3 protein: CASSPRGSEGYTF
CDR3 DNA: TGTGCCAGCTCACCGAGGGGCTCGGAAGGCTACACCTTC

D gene: TRBD2
clone size: many
V gene: TRBV6-1
J gene: TRBJ2-2
CDR3 protein: CASSSGLAKLANTGELFF
CDR3 DNA: TGTGCCAGCAGTTCGGGACTAGCGAAGCTTGCGAACACCGGGGAGCTGTTTTTT

D gene: TRBD2
clone size: many
V gene: TRBV28
J gene: TRBJ2-3
CDR3 protein: CASSMGLAGGTDTQYF
CDR3 DNA: TGTGCCAGCAGTATGGGACTAGCGGGAGGCACAGATACGCAGTATTTT

D gene: TRBD1
clone size: few
V gene: TRBV6-1
J gene: TRBJ2-5
CDR3 protein: CASSYVTGLETQYF
CDR3 DNA: TGTGCCAGCAGTTATGTGACAGGGTTGGAGACCCAGTACTTC

D gene: NA
clone size: NA
V gene: TRBV14
J gene: TRBJ2-5
CDR3 protein: CASSQDGLLQETQYF
CDR3 DNA: TGTGCCAGCAGCCAAGATGGGCTACTCCAAGAGACCCAGTACTTC

D gene: NA
clone size: few
V gene: TRBV28
J gene: TRBJ2-7
CDR3 protein: CASSQRGGVSYEQYF
CDR3 DNA: TGTGCCAGCAGTCAGCGTGGTGGGGTCTCCTACGAGCAGTACTTC

D gene: NA
clone size: NA
V gene: TRBV27
J gene: TRBJ2-1
CDR3 protein: CASWGEGAVLGWQFF
CDR3 DNA: TGTGCCAGTTGGGGGGAGGGGGCGGTTTTAGGATGGCAGTTCTTC

D gene: TRBD1
clone size: many
V gene: TRBV7-9
J gene: TRBJ2-5
CDR3 protein: CASSLVGGQGETQYF
CDR3 DNA: TGTGCCAGCAGCTTAGTAGGGGGCCAAGGGGAGACCCAGTACTTC

D gene: NA
clone size: NA
V gene: TRBV30
J gene: TRBJ2-2
CDR3 protein: CAWRGGRFTGELFF
CDR3 DNA: TGTGCCTGGAGAGGGGGGAGATTCACCGGGGAGCTGTTTTTT

D gene: NA
clone size: many
V gene: TRBV3-1
J gene: TRBJ1-1
CDR3 protein: CASSQTLNTEAFF
CDR3 DNA: TGTGCCAGCAGCCAAACGTTGAACACTGAAGCTTTCTTT

D gene: NA
clone size: few
V gene: TRBV6-1
J gene: TRBJ1-3
CDR3 protein: CASSDWQGRTPSGNTIYF
CDR3 DNA: TGTGCCAGCAGTGACTGGCAGGGTCGCACTCCCTCTGGAAACACCATATATTTT